This T cell receptor beta chain was sequenced during a study of T cell responses to AZD1222 COVID-19 vaccine. Study-wide results and limits: The repertoires were collected only after the peak T cell response.

Measured with immunoSEQ multiplex PCR; TCRdb has only the in-frame clones, and not every one. This sample carries about 180,000 clones, around 94% of them seen once, and the ten largest clones take roughly 1.5%. A word on this clone: As yet, its antigen is unknown.

The CDR3 length is 15 residues. The junction had 6 bases not matched to a gene; V was cut back by 3 bases and J by 5 bases. Germline values: CDR1 MGHRA, CDR2 YSYEKL. Recipients boosted at about 4 weeks or about 12 weeks are pooled. The V and J genes are TRBV4-1 and TRBJ2-7, with 11 bases identical to TRBD1. This clonotype was obtained from an adult who received the AZD1222 COVID-19 vaccine. The sample in question was peripheral blood, obtained 28 days after the second AZD1222 dose. Here the CDR3 reads CASSHVGQGANEQYF. The CDR3 DNA reads as TGCGCCAGCAGCCACGTAGGACAGGGGGCAAACGAGCAGTACTTC.